The entry that follows covers one TCR beta chain sequence. Generated by immunoSEQ multiplex PCR, the TCRdb table keeps only in-frame clones and is missing some. The data show 200,000 to 250,000 clones, with roughly 80% seen just once and 15% to 20% held by the top ten. The sample originates from a study of blood T cell repertoires in COVID-19. CDR1 is SGHRS and CDR2 is YFSETQ in the germline V gene. The CDR3 is 18 amino acids. V lost 0 bases to trimming and J lost 0 bases; unmatched junction nucleotides: 5. The chain carries TRBV5-1 and TRBJ2-2, with 10 positions matching TRBD2. The sequenced sample consisted of peripheral blood. The receptor's source is a woman at least 80 years old with active or convalescent COVID-19. CDR3 in DNA: TGCGCCAGCAGCTTGGCTAGCGGGGGTGGGTCGAACACCGGGGAGCTGTTTTTT. Protein: CASSLASGGGSNTGELFF.